This TCR beta chain was sequenced for a study of cytomegalovirus exposure and HLA in healthy donors. Study-wide results and limits: Among TCR beta chains, those listed as cytomegalovirus-associated numbered roughly 150. A few chains tied to CMV proved CMV antigen-specific in vitro.

Here immunoSEQ multiplex PCR was the method, and the copy in TCRdb shows in-frame clones only, minus some. The sample includes fewer than 100,000 clones, roughly 95% of them seen just once. A remark on this clone: Its antigen remains unidentified.

The source is a woman aged 18-29 years in good health and CMV-seropositive. Sample: PBMCs.

Here the CDR3 DNA reads TGTGCCAGCAGTTACGTCCCCCTACGACAGGGTTCACCCCTCCACTTT. Translation: CASSYVPLRQGSPLHF. The J gene is TRBJ1-6, the V gene TRBV6-6; 7 positions agree with TRBD1. V lost 2 bases, J lost 9 bases, and 10 bases stayed unmatched. CDR3 size: 16 residues. Germline V gene sequence: CDR1 MNHNY, CDR2 SVGAGI (reference sequence).